Shown below are 13 T cell receptor beta chains from a single sample sequenced in a study of OX40 agonist ivuxolimab in advanced cancers. The protocol was immunoSEQ multiplex PCR, while the TCRdb copy is restricted to in-frame clones and leaves out a portion. This repertoire shows around 76,000 clones, approximately 90% found once; its top ten account for over 2.5%. The sequenced sample was CD4+ or CD8+ T cells sorted from blood, obtained in a trial of the OX40 agonist ivuxolimab. These receptors originate from an adult with an advanced solid tumor such as melanoma, head and neck, liver or kidney cancer.

CDR3 nucleotide sequence: TGTGCCAGCAGTCCTCGGACTAGAACAGATACGCAGTATTTT. Translated: CASSPRTRTDTQYF. V and J are TRBV2 and TRBJ2-3; TRBD2 aligns across 7 bases. Germline values: CDR1 SNHLY, CDR2 FYNNEI. The CDR3 covers 14 residues. V lost 5 bases and J lost 3; bases outside the gene matches: 5.

The V gene is TRBV7-8, the J gene TRBJ2-2; 9 bases are a match to TRBD1. V dropped 5 bases and J dropped 4; count of bases not matched to a gene: 8. The CDR3 loop spans 16 amino acids. The germline V gene has CDR1 SGHVS and CDR2 FQNEAQ. In nucleotides, the CDR3 is TGTGCCAGCAGCCCTATGGGACAGGGAGCCACCGGGGAGCTGTTTTTT. Translation gives CASSPMGQGATGELFF.

In its sample, this clone was seen once. The chain joins TRBV7-2 to TRBJ2-7, with 11 nucleotides matching TRBD2. CDR1 and CDR2 (germline): SGHTA, FQGNSA. The CDR3 is 14 residues long. With 8 bases clipped from V and 6 bases from J, the junction kept 9 bases outside the gene matches. The CDR3 sequence is CASGLAGGQGEQYF. The CDR3 DNA sequence: TGTGCCAGCGGATTAGCGGGGGGGCAGGGCGAGCAGTACTTC.

This clone was found a few times. The chain has TRBV4-1 and TRBJ1-4; D may be TRBD1 (6 bases). The CDR3 totals 18 residues. V lost 2 bases and J 5 bases, leaving 21 bases between the germline ends. CDR1 and CDR2 from the germline V gene are MGHRA and YSYEKL. The CDR3 loop is CASSQRINSGGPNEKLFF. Here the CDR3 DNA reads TGCGCCAGCAGCCAAAGGATCAATTCGGGGGGGCCCAATGAAAAACTGTTTTTT.

The rearrangement links TRBV7-2 to TRBJ1-2; possibly TRBD1 for D (5 bases). Trimming pared 2 bases from V and 4 bases from J, leaving 17 bases between. Germline CDR1 and CDR2: SGHTA and FQGNSA. CDR3 length: 16 amino acids. The CDR3 sequence: CASSLFLGGEAYGYTF. CDR3 in DNA: TGTGCCAGCAGCTTATTTTTAGGAGGGGAGGCCTATGGCTACACCTTC. The whole variable domain, remainder taken from reference TRBV7-2 and TRBJ1-2, is GAGVSQSPSNKVTEKGKDVELRCDPISGHTALYWYRQSLGQGLEFLIYFQGNSAPDKSGLPSDRFSAERTGGSVSTLTIQRTQQEDSAVYLCASSLFLGGEAYGYTFGSGTRLTVV.

This chain connects TRBV10-1 to TRBJ2-3; 13 bases fit TRBD2. The germline V gene has CDR1 WNHNN and CDR2 SYGVQD (reference sequence). Trimming took 2 bases from V and 5 from J; bases not matched to a gene: 4. The CDR3 runs to 16 residues. The CDR3 sequence is CASSERTSGGKDTQYF. The CDR3 bases are TGCGCCAGCAGTGAGAGGACTAGCGGGGGTAAAGATACGCAGTATTTT.

The gene calls are TRBV5-1 and TRBJ2-1; D not certain. The germline V and J ends were trimmed by 2 bases and 0 bases, with 6 bases remaining between them. CDR1 SGHRS and CDR2 YFSETQ come from the germline V gene. The CDR3 sequence is 14 residues long. The CDR3 sequence: CASSLESSYNEQFF. CDR3 sequence (DNA): TGCGCCAGCAGCTTAGAGAGCTCCTACAATGAGCAGTTCTTC.

The chain combines TRBV30 with TRBJ2-1; 8 positions match TRBD2. The CDR3 loop spans 14 amino acids. V shed 2 bases and J 3 bases; nucleotides not matched to a gene: 3. In germline, CDR1 is GTSNPN, CDR2 SVGIG (reference sequence). The CDR3, as DNA: TGTGCCTGGAGTAGAGCGGGGGTCTACAATGAGCAGTTCTTC. Its translation is CAWSRAGVYNEQFF. The full variable domain, with the rest looked up from reference TRBV30 and TRBJ2-1, is SQTIHQWPATLVQPVGSPLSLECTVEGTSNPNLYWYRQAAGRGLQLLFYSVGIGQISSEVPQNLSASRPQDRQFILSSKKLLLSDSGFYLCAWSRAGVYNEQFFGPGTRLTVL.

The genes are TRBV7-9 and TRBJ2-5, with 12 nucleotides matching TRBD2. V was clipped by 4 bases and J by 7 bases; unmatched bases: 7. The CDR3 runs 15 residues. Germline V gene lookup returns CDR1 SEHNR and CDR2 FQNEAQ (reference sequence). CDR3 in amino acids: CASSSSGGATGTQYF. Here the CDR3 DNA reads TGTGCCAGCAGCTCTAGCGGGGGGGCCACAGGGACCCAGTACTTC.

The gene calls are TRBV7-2 and TRBJ2-7, with TRBD2 matching over 10 bases. The CDR3 is made up of 15 amino acids. The germline V gene encodes CDR1 SGHTA and CDR2 FQGNSA. Unmatched junction bases numbered 9, after V lost 5 bases and J lost 5 bases. The CDR3 protein is CASSQFLAGDNEQYF. The CDR3 region has the DNA TGTGCCAGCAGCCAATTTCTAGCGGGGGACAACGAGCAGTACTTC.

The V and J genes are TRBV30 and TRBJ2-1, with 7 bases that match TRBD2. This CDR3 has 14 amino acids. The germline gives CDR1 GTSNPN, CDR2 SVGIG (reference sequence). V was pared by 6 bases and J by 0 bases, with 5 bases of the junction left unmatched. CDR3 in amino acids: CACWSGASYNEQFF. DNA for the CDR3: TGTGCCTGTTGGAGCGGGGCCTCCTACAATGAGCAGTTCTTC.

This chain uses TRBV5-5 with TRBJ1-5; D unresolved. V lost 0 bases, J lost 0 bases, and 4 bases lay in between. This CDR3 is built from 14 residues. Germline CDR1 is SGHKS and CDR2 is YYEKEE (reference sequence). CDR3 in DNA: TGTGCCAGCAGCTTGGTCAGTAGCAATCAGCCCCAGCATTTT. It translates to CASSLVSSNQPQHF.

The chain is built from TRBV5-4 and TRBJ2-7; D may be TRBD1 or TRBD2 (5 bases each). V lost 4 bases, J lost 3 bases, and 11 bases lay in between. The CDR3 totals 13 residues. Germline assignment: CDR1 SGHNT and CDR2 YYREEE (reference sequence). Written as DNA, the CDR3 is TGTGCCAGCAGCCGGGACCTTAACTACGAGCAGTACTTC. Amino acid sequence: CASSRDLNYEQYF.